The source of this T cell receptor (beta chain) is a study of blood T cell repertoires in COVID-19. At the level of the study: Acute and convalescent COVID-19 samples came from the United States, Italy and Spain. The cDNA or gDNA used as material had been derived from T cells, B-cell-depleted T cells, or PBMCs.

Authors' data handling: Estimation of nucleated cell counts was performed using reference gene primer amplification. This table comes from immunoSEQ multiplex PCR, and its TCRdb copy is limited to in-frame clones, with some not included. V and J calls and clone size are given by that table; D and trimming were obtained from the DNA. The sample lists about 130,000 clones; about four fifths were seen once. Sequenced material: peripheral blood. This sequence was found in a woman in her 30s who had recovered from COVID-19.

The CDR3 loop reads CASSPRQGATGANVLTF. CDR3 nucleotide sequence: TGCGCCAGCAGCCCTCGACAGGGGGCTACTGGGGCCAACGTCCTGACTTTC. The rearrangement links TRBV4-1 to TRBJ2-6, with TRBD1 matching over 10 bases. The CDR3 length is 17 residues. The germline V gene has CDR1 MGHRA and CDR2 YSYEKL. J lost 2 bases, V lost 4 bases, and 5 bases had no gene match.